Below, 29 T cell receptor beta chains from the same sample are listed, as sequenced in a study of T cell responses to AZD1222 COVID-19 vaccine (dated by TCRdb to the early 2020s). The protocol used for the library was the immunoSEQ multiplex PCR assay. TCRdb retrieved this table from immuneACCESS and kept in-frame rearrangements only. Not all clones are present; in checked studies, unresolved V genes account for under half, and no reason is known for the remainder. In this sample the table shows some 130,000 clones, about 92% of which occur a single time. The ten most abundant clones make up 3% to 3.5% of the sample. The time point label, as the study defines it: baseline before first vaccination. Here the sequenced sample was peripheral blood, taken on day 0 of AZD1222 vaccination. All receptors come from an adult in good health.

The chain employs TRBV11-2 and TRBJ2-7; a possible D gene is TRBD2 (6 bases). V was clipped by 0 bases and J by 2 bases, with 8 bases between them. CDR1 is SGHAT and CDR2 is FQNNGV in the germline V gene. This CDR3 comprises 14 residues. The DNA for the CDR3 is TGTGCCAGCAGCTTAGAGCGGGATACCTACGAGCAGTACTTC. The encoded protein is CASSLERDTYEQYF.

The rearrangement uses TRBV7-9 and TRBJ1-6, with D uncertain. The V end was cut by 1 base, the J end by 9 bases, with 4 bases between. The CDR3 has 12 residues. The germline V gene has CDR1 SEHNR and CDR2 FQNEAQ (reference sequence). The CDR3 coding sequence is TGTGCCAGCAGCTTAGAGGTTTCACCCCTCCACTTT. Its protein is CASSLEVSPLHF.

This chain joins TRBV15 and TRBJ1-5; TRBD1 might be the D (5 bases). V was cut by 0 bases and J by 5 bases, with 11 bases left in between. Germline CDR1 LNHNV, CDR2 YYDKDF (reference sequence). The length of the CDR3 is 15 residues. CDR3 loop: CATSRDLQDHQPQHF. In DNA, the CDR3 is TGTGCCACCAGCAGAGATCTACAGGACCATCAGCCCCAGCATTTT.

This clone was recorded once. The chain links TRBV7-2 to TRBJ2-2; D could derive from TRBD1 or TRBD2 (6 bases each). CDR1 SGHTA and CDR2 FQGNSA come from the germline V gene. Between the trimmed V and J ends, which lost 1 base and 4 bases, there was a span of 7 bases. The CDR3 runs to 14 residues. The CDR3 bases are TGTGCCAGCAGCTTAGGGGGGGCCACCGGGGAGCTGTTTTTT. Amino acids: CASSLGGATGELFF.

The gene calls are TRBV12-3 or TRBV12-4 and TRBJ2-1; D is unclear. The CDR3 is 12 residues long. With 3 bases removed from V and 9 bases from J, the gap between germline ends came to 9 bases. CDR3 DNA sequence: TGTGCCAGCAGTTTTCGAAGCGTTGAGCAGTTCTTC. Translated: CASSFRSVEQFF.

The rearrangement links TRBV30 to TRBJ1-2; weak D call: TRBD1 (6 bases). The V and J ends lost 3 bases and 0 bases respectively, with 14 bases between them. Germline-derived CDR1 and CDR2 are GTSNPN and SVGIG (reference sequence). There are 15 residues in the CDR3. As DNA, the CDR3 is TGTGCCTGGAGCAGACGACAGGACGCTAACTATGGCTACACCTTC. Its protein product is CAWSRRQDANYGYTF.

This chain links TRBV5-6 with TRBJ2-7; D may be TRBD2 (6 bases). The CDR3 spans 15 residues. V was pared by 0 bases and J by 3 bases, with 13 bases between. From germline, CDR1 is SGHDT and CDR2 YYEEEE. The CDR3 here is CASSLGLGLLYEQYF. CDR3 in DNA: TGTGCCAGCAGCTTGGGGCTGGGACTTCTCTACGAGCAGTACTTC.

The chain links TRBV1 to TRBJ1-3; the table gives TRBD1 as D, unverified against the DNA. TRBV1 is given as a pseudogene. This CDR3 is 15 amino acids long. For the CDR3, the DNA is TGCACCAGCAGCCAGCGGCAGGGGAAGGGAAACACCATATATTTT. It yields the protein CTSSQRQGKGNTIYF.

The chain uses TRBV19 and TRBJ1-5; the D gene is possibly TRBD1 (6 bases). Trimming stripped 6 bases from V and 6 bases from J, with 12 bases between. Looked up from germline, CDR1 is LNHDA and CDR2 is SQIVND (reference sequence). The CDR3 is 13 residues long. Written as DNA, the CDR3 is TGTGCCAGTAGCAGTACAGGGATTCAGCCCCAGCATTTT. Its protein product is CASSSTGIQPQHF. The whole variable domain, remainder taken from reference TRBV19 and TRBJ1-5, is DGGITQSPKYLFRKEGQNVTLSCEQNLNHDAMYWYRQDPGQGLRLIYYSQIVNDFQKGDIAEGYSVSREKKESFPLTVTSAQKNPTAFYLCASSSTGIQPQHFGDGTRLSIL.

The genes are TRBV13 and TRBJ2-5; unclear D gene. Germline lookup yields CDR1 PRHDT and CDR2 FYEKMQ (reference sequence). V shed 2 bases and J shed 4 bases, with 2 bases lying between them. This CDR3 is built from 11 residues. The CDR3 region has the DNA TGTGCCAGCAGCTTACGAGAGACCCAGTACTTC. It yields the protein CASSLRETQYF.

V usage is TRBV19 and J usage is TRBJ1-5; no firm D call. This CDR3 is built from 16 residues. The V end was cut by 4 bases, the J end by 5 bases, with 18 bases between. Germline V gene lookup returns CDR1 LNHDA and CDR2 SQIVND (reference sequence). The CDR3 protein is CASSKKRSPSDQPQHF. For the CDR3, the DNA is TGTGCCAGTAGTAAGAAAAGGTCCCCAAGCGATCAGCCCCAGCATTTT.

The chain couples TRBV2 to TRBJ2-3, with 9 bases fitting TRBD2. The CDR3 runs to 20 residues. Germline V gives CDR1 SNHLY, CDR2 FYNNEI. With V trimmed by 8 bases and J by 4 bases, 25 bases remained unmatched. The CDR3 DNA is TGTGCCAGCGGATGGAGTCCGGCCCGGACTAGCGATGTGATGGCAGATACGCAGTATTTT. It yields the protein CASGWSPARTSDVMADTQYF.

The V and J genes are TRBV28 and TRBJ2-1; TRBD1 or TRBD2 may be the D gene (5 bases each). CDR1 and CDR2 (germline): MDHEN, SYDVKM. V lost 8 bases and J 0 bases, leaving 17 bases between the germline ends. The CDR3 covers 16 residues. This chain's CDR3 is CASQRDGALSYNEQFF. Written as DNA, the CDR3 is TGTGCCAGCCAACGGGACGGGGCCCTCTCCTACAATGAGCAGTTCTTC.

V is TRBV6-2 or TRBV6-3 and J is TRBJ1-1, with a possible D match to TRBD1 (5 bases). Germline values: CDR1 MNHEY, CDR2 SVGEGT. V was shortened by 5 bases and J by 0 bases, with 13 bases between the two germline ends. The CDR3 consists of 15 residues. CDR3 sequence reads: CASSHGGTVNTEAFF. The CDR3 coding sequence is TGTGCCAGCAGTCACGGGGGGACGGTGAACACTGAAGCTTTCTTT.

V and J are TRBV23-1 and TRBJ1-5; D perhaps matches TRBD1 (6 bases). TRBV23-1 is annotated as an ORF whose role is uncertain. The V end lost 3 bases, the J end lost 9 bases, and 15 bases lay between the germline ends. The CDR3 consists of 14 residues. This CDR3 reads CASSQQQGPRPQHF. The CDR3 DNA is TGCGCCAGCAGTCAGCAACAGGGCCCGAGGCCCCAGCATTTT.

The chain has TRBV9 and TRBJ2-1; 7 bases are shared with TRBD2. This CDR3 has 15 amino acids. With V trimmed by 3 bases and J by 2 bases, 5 bases remained unmatched. The V gene's germline CDR1 is SGDLS and CDR2 YYNGEE. CDR3: CASSERENPYNEQFF. As DNA, the CDR3 is TGTGCCAGCAGCGAGCGGGAAAACCCCTACAATGAGCAGTTCTTC. The complete variable domain, with remaining parts taken from reference TRBV9 and TRBJ2-1, reads DSGVTQTPKHLITATGQRVTLRCSPRSGDLSVYWYQQSLDQGLQFLIQYYNGEERAKGNILERFSAQQFPDLHSELNLSSLELGDSALYFCASSERENPYNEQFFGPGTRLTVL.

This sequence joins TRBV2 and TRBJ1-1; no clear D gene. CDR1 is SNHLY and CDR2 is FYNNEI in the germline V gene. The V and J ends lost 7 bases and 0 bases respectively, with 6 bases between them. The CDR3 has 12 amino acids. Here the CDR3 DNA reads TGTGCCAGCAAGGGAATGAACACTGAAGCTTTCTTT. Protein sequence: CASKGMNTEAFF. Together with reference TRBV2 and TRBJ1-1, the CDR3 gives the full variable domain: EPEVTQTPSHQVTQMGQEVILRCVPISNHLYFYWYRQILGQKVEFLVSFYNNEISEKSEIFDDQFSVERPDGSNFTLKIRSTKLEDSAMYFCASKGMNTEAFFGQGTRLTVV.

This clone has just one count. CDR3 nucleotide sequence: TGCGCCAGCAGCCTGTCGGACAGACTAAACACTGAAGCTTTCTTT. This codes for CASSLSDRLNTEAFF. V and J are TRBV5-1 and TRBJ1-1; D is perhaps TRBD1 (6 bases). CDR1 SGHRS and CDR2 YFSETQ come from the germline V gene. Trimming left V 4 bases short and J 2 bases short, with 15 bases between. This CDR3 is 15 amino acids long.

The chain joins TRBV12-3 or TRBV12-4 to TRBJ2-1; TRBD1 might be the D (5 bases). V was clipped by 2 bases and J by 12 bases, with 11 bases between them. The CDR3 extends over 12 amino acids. CDR3 coding DNA: TGTGCCAGCAGTTTAATAGGGGTTCGGCAGTTCTTC. Translated, it gives CASSLIGVRQFF.

This rearrangement joins TRBV18 to TRBJ2-3; the D gene is possibly TRBD2 (6 bases). Germline V CDR1 and CDR2: KGHSH, LQKENI. This CDR3 is built from 14 residues. Trimming removed 2 bases from V and 4 bases from J, with 10 bases in between. CDR3 nucleotide sequence: TGTGCCAGCTCACCATACGGGAGCGCAGATACGCAGTATTTT. Its translation: CASSPYGSADTQYF. Full variable domain (missing parts from reference TRBV18 and TRBJ2-3): NAGVMQNPRHLVRRRGQEARLRCSPMKGHSHVYWYRQLPEEGLKFMVYLQKENIIDESGMPKERFSAEFPKEGPSILRIQQVVRGDSAAYFCASSPYGSADTQYFGPGTRLTVL.

This clone was detected only a few times. The V call is TRBV3-1 (or the pseudogene TRBV3-2), the J call TRBJ2-1, with 9 bases fitting TRBD2. J lost 7 bases, V lost 0 bases, and 7 bases had no gene match. CDR3 length: 16 amino acids. Germline V lookup: CDR1 LGHDT, CDR2 YNNKEL (reference sequence). The chain's CDR3 is CASSQDYSGSQNEQFF. The CDR3 coding sequence is TGTGCCAGCAGCCAAGATTATAGCGGGAGTCAGAATGAGCAGTTCTTC.

DNA of the CDR3: TGCGCCAGCAGCCAAGATGAGGCGAGGGACTATGGCTACACCTTC. Encoded protein: CASSQDEARDYGYTF. The chain joins TRBV4-1 to TRBJ1-2; D remains unclear. The CDR3 length is 15 residues. Trimming left V 0 bases short and J 3 bases short, with 11 bases between. From germline, CDR1 is MGHRA and CDR2 YSYEKL.

The chain uses TRBV19 and TRBJ1-5; 9 bases are a match to TRBD1. Germline CDR1 LNHDA, CDR2 SQIVND (reference sequence). The V and J ends lost 5 bases and 2 bases, in that order; junction bases with no gene match: 7. The CDR3 runs 16 residues. CDR3 residues: CASSVTGGFGNQPQHF. CDR3 bases: TGTGCCAGTAGTGTGACAGGGGGGTTCGGCAATCAGCCCCAGCATTTT.

This clone was seen a few times. This chain links TRBV11-2 with TRBJ1-1; 7 nucleotides match TRBD1. The CDR3 spans 12 residues. J was trimmed by 7 bases and V by 5 bases; bases with no gene match: 4. The V gene's germline CDR1 is SGHAT and CDR2 FQNNGV. This CDR3 reads CASSPTGSEAFF. The CDR3 coding sequence is TGTGCCAGCAGCCCGACAGGGAGTGAAGCTTTCTTT.

CDR3 region: CAWRSDRAYEQYF. The CDR3, as DNA: TGTGCCTGGAGGTCGGACAGGGCCTACGAGCAGTACTTC. The rearrangement joins TRBV30 to TRBJ2-7; 8 nucleotides align to TRBD1. The CDR3 contains 13 residues. V shed 3 bases and J 2 bases; nucleotides not matched to a gene: 3. Germline CDR1 and CDR2: GTSNPN and SVGIG (reference sequence).

This rearrangement joins TRBV27 to TRBJ2-2, with 8 nucleotides matching TRBD1. The CDR3 runs 15 residues. The germline V gene has CDR1 MNHEY and CDR2 SMNVEV (reference sequence). V shed 5 bases, J shed 6 bases, and the junction held 8 bases outside the gene matches. The CDR3 DNA is TGTGCCAGCAGTCACCGGGACAGGCTGGCCGGGGAGCTGTTTTTT. This encodes CASSHRDRLAGELFF.

The chain links TRBV2 to TRBJ1-2, with D unresolved. This CDR3 has 14 amino acids. V was shortened by 3 bases and J by 2 bases, with 10 bases between the two germline ends. In germline, CDR1 is SNHLY, CDR2 FYNNEI. CDR3 region: CASSEPRGNYGYTF. In DNA, the CDR3 is TGTGCCAGCAGTGAGCCCCGCGGAAACTATGGCTACACCTTC. Variable domain in full (rest from reference TRBV2 and TRBJ1-2): EPEVTQTPSHQVTQMGQEVILRCVPISNHLYFYWYRQILGQKVEFLVSFYNNEISEKSEIFDDQFSVERPDGSNFTLKIRSTKLEDSAMYFCASSEPRGNYGYTFGSGTRLTVV.

The chain employs TRBV18 and TRBJ1-2; 7 positions match TRBD1. J lost 8 bases, V lost 4 bases, and 7 bases had no gene match. The CDR3 totals 13 residues. Germline CDR1 reads KGHSH; CDR2 reads LQKENI. CDR3 sequence (DNA): TGTGCCAGCTCACTCGACAGGGTAGAAGGCTACACCTTC. Translating gives CASSLDRVEGYTF.

This clone appeared a few times. The rearrangement uses TRBV19 and TRBJ1-5; no clear D. V lost 0 bases and J 2 bases, leaving 8 bases between the germline ends. This CDR3 is 15 amino acids long. Germline V CDR1 and CDR2: LNHDA, SQIVND (reference sequence). DNA of the CDR3: TGTGCCAGTAGTATAGATGTGTCAGGCAATCAGCCCCAGCATTTT. Translating it yields CASSIDVSGNQPQHF.